These T cell receptor beta chains were read from a single sample in a study of CD8+CD57+ T cells in acquired aplastic anemia. TCRdb recomputed calls from the reads with MiXCR, one row per CDR3 protein. The repertoire holds 190,000 or so distinct CDR3 sequences, with 48% as singletons. Sequenced input: sorted CD4+, CD8+, or CD8+CD57+ T cells (not recorded which) from PBMCs. The receptor source for this set is a human donor with aplastic anemia. Both conserved end residues are part of each CDR3. The D gene is left open where the match is weak. Clone size is stated in some rows and not others, as once, few, many or a class when expanded.

abundance	v_gene	j_gene	d_gene	CDR3aa	CDR3nt
.	TRBV7-9	TRBJ2-5	.	CASSFRQRETQYF	TGTGCCAGCAGCTTTAGACAGCGAGAGACCCAGTACTTC
.	TRBV19	TRBJ2-7	.	CASSIAIDSYEQYF	TGTGCCAGTAGTATCGCCATCGACTCCTACGAGCAGTACTTC
.	TRBV30	TRBJ2-1	.	CAWKDLNEQFF	TGTGCCTGGAAGGACCTCAATGAGCAGTTCTTC
few	TRBV10-1	TRBJ1-6	.	CARVLKIGSPLHF	TGCGCCAGGGTCCTGAAGATTGGTTCACCCCTCCACTTT
.	TRBV5-1	TRBJ1-6	.	CASSNQGGSPLHF	TGCGCCAGCAGCAACCAGGGAGGGTCACCCCTCCACTTT
many	TRBV12-3/TRBV12-4	TRBJ2-7	.	CASSTTSGEQYF	TGTGCCAGCAGTACCACCTCCGGCGAGCAGTACTTC
many	TRBV7-6	TRBJ2-3	TRBD1	CASSLRQGGYTDTQYF	TGCGCCAGCAGCTTGCGACAGGGGGGGTACACAGATACGCAGTATTTT
few	TRBV28	TRBJ2-3	.	CASSLGPYTQYF	TGTGCCAGCAGTTTAGGTCCGTATACGCAGTATTTT
many	TRBV10-3	TRBJ2-5	TRBD2	CAISGLDKETQYF	TGTGCCATTTCCGGACTAGATAAAGAGACCCAGTACTTC
.	TRBV29-1	TRBJ1-5	TRBD1	CSVDISGTGVEPQHF	TGCAGCGTGGACATTTCCGGGACAGGGGTAGAGCCCCAGCATTTT
few	TRBV12-3/TRBV12-4	TRBJ2-7	TRBD1	CASSSLYRGEQYF	TGTGCCAGCAGTTCACTTTACAGGGGCGAACAGTACTTC
many	TRBV11-2	TRBJ2-7	.	CASSLALDSSYEQYF	TGTGCCAGCAGCTTAGCCCTCGACAGCTCCTACGAGCAGTACTTC
.	TRBV20-1	TRBJ1-6	.	CSARDDRGVPNSPLHF	TGCAGTGCTAGAGACGATCGGGGGGTCCCTAATTCACCCCTCCACTTT
many	TRBV7-9	TRBJ2-1	TRBD1	CASSIGDRRHNEQFF	TGTGCCAGCTCGATTGGGGACAGGCGACACAATGAGCAGTTCTTC